This entry lists 27 T cell receptor beta chains sequenced from one sample in a study of blood T cell repertoires in COVID-19. TCRdb keeps only in-frame clones here, not all; method: immunoSEQ multiplex PCR. Among hundreds of thousands of clones listed, approximately 90% were seen once. The specimen was peripheral blood. The receptors stem from a woman in her thirties or forties who had recovered from COVID-19.

The V and J genes are TRBV9 and TRBJ2-3, with D maybe TRBD1 (6 bases). This CDR3 spans 18 amino acids. Per germline, CDR1 SGDLS and CDR2 YYNGEE. V was pared by 0 bases and J by 7 bases, with 24 bases between. The CDR3 coding sequence is TGTGCCAGCAGCGTAGGGTACCCGGAGGTGGGGGCGTCGAATACGCAGTATTTT. Its translation: CASSVGYPEVGASNTQYF. The complete variable domain, with remaining parts taken from reference TRBV9 and TRBJ2-3, reads DSGVTQTPKHLITATGQRVTLRCSPRSGDLSVYWYQQSLDQGLQFLIQYYNGEERAKGNILERFSAQQFPDLHSELNLSSLELGDSALYFCASSVGYPEVGASNTQYFGPGTRLTVL.

This clone is deemed medium-sized. The V and J genes are TRBV7-9 and TRBJ2-7, with a tentative D call TRBD1 (6 bases). The CDR3 extends over 15 amino acids. Between the trimmed V and J ends, which lost 4 bases and 1 base, there was a span of 14 bases. Looked up from germline, CDR1 is SEHNR and CDR2 is FQNEAQ (reference sequence). The CDR3 is CASSSPGAPSYEQYF. The CDR3, as DNA: TGTGCCAGCAGCTCACCAGGGGCACCATCCTACGAGCAGTACTTC.

This chain links TRBV6-2 or TRBV6-3 with TRBJ1-1, with D uncertain. The CDR3 totals 13 residues. The V end lost 1 base, the J end lost 1 base, and 4 bases lay between the germline ends. Per the germline V gene, CDR1 is MNHEY and CDR2 is SVGEGT. The CDR3 spells CASSYFKNTEAFF. The CDR3 coding sequence is TGTGCCAGCAGTTACTTCAAGAACACTGAAGCTTTCTTT.

The chain carries TRBV27 and TRBJ2-4; D is unresolved. Trimming shortened V by 5 bases and J by 4 bases, and 15 bases separated the two germline ends. Germline V gives CDR1 MNHEY, CDR2 SMNVEV (reference sequence). This CDR3 is 15 amino acids long. CDR3 sequence reads: CASSRILTSKNIQYF. The CDR3 DNA reads TGTGCCAGCAGTCGAATCCTGACATCTAAAAACATTCAGTACTTC.

The rearrangement links TRBV6-4 to TRBJ2-5; 13 positions match TRBD2. Germline loops: CDR1 MRHNA, CDR2 SNTAGT. J lost 0 bases, V lost 3 bases, and 4 bases had no gene match. The CDR3 totals 17 residues. As DNA, the CDR3 is TGTGCCAGCAGTGAAGTTGGGACTAGCGGGAACCAAGAGACCCAGTACTTC. Its protein product is CASSEVGTSGNQETQYF.

The chain carries TRBV19 and TRBJ2-7; 7 bases match TRBD1. Trimming cost V 3 bases and J 1 base; bases outside gene matches: 3. Germline V gene lookup returns CDR1 LNHDA and CDR2 SQIVND (reference sequence). The CDR3 length is 14 residues. The CDR3 is CASSMRDSSYEQYF. As DNA, the CDR3 is TGTGCCAGTAGTATGAGGGACAGTTCCTACGAGCAGTACTTC.

The CDR3 loop is CASSRQGVSYEQYF. As DNA, the CDR3 is TGTGCCAGCAGTCGACAGGGGGTCTCCTACGAGCAGTACTTC. The chain links TRBV3-1 (or the pseudogene TRBV3-2) to TRBJ2-7, with 9 bases fitting TRBD1. Per germline, CDR1 LGHDT and CDR2 YNNKEL (reference sequence). The length of the CDR3 is 14 residues. Germline trimming cut 6 bases from V and 0 bases from J; bases unmatched to any gene: 3.

The chain couples TRBV12-3 or TRBV12-4 to TRBJ2-2; no definite D call. This CDR3 region has 12 residues. V was pared by 7 bases and J by 7 bases, with 10 bases between. The chain's CDR3 is CASKLTFGELFF. Here the CDR3 DNA reads TGTGCCAGCAAACTAACTTTCGGGGAGCTGTTTTTT.

This clone appeared a single time. The chain recombines TRBV3-1 (or the pseudogene TRBV3-2) with TRBJ1-2; TRBD1 aligns across 7 bases. Germline lookup yields CDR1 LGHDT and CDR2 YNNKEL (reference sequence). The CDR3 has 14 residues. J gave up 2 bases and V 6 bases, and 6 bases lay outside the gene matches. DNA of the CDR3: TGTGCCAGCAGTCTCGACAGGGCCAACTATGGCTACACCTTC. Translated: CASSLDRANYGYTF.

V is TRBV3-1 (or the pseudogene TRBV3-2) and J is TRBJ1-2; 11 bases are shared with TRBD1. The CDR3 length is 17 residues. With V trimmed by 3 bases and J by 4 bases, 10 bases remained unmatched. Germline loops: CDR1 LGHDT, CDR2 YNNKEL (reference sequence). CDR3 amino acids: CASSQAGGDRGSYGYTF. The CDR3 region has the DNA TGTGCCAGCAGCCAGGCGGGGGGGGACAGGGGGAGCTATGGCTACACCTTC.

This clone was recorded only once. This chain connects TRBV4-3 to TRBJ2-1; 8 bases map to TRBD2. This CDR3 region has 17 residues. Per the germline V gene, CDR1 is LGHNA and CDR2 is YSLEER. V dropped 0 bases and J dropped 7; count of bases not matched to a gene: 11. The CDR3 nucleotides read TGCGCCAGCAGCCAAGAGATATTAAGCGGGAGTAAGAATGAGCAGTTCTTC. It is translated as CASSQEILSGSKNEQFF.

The chain recombines TRBV6-5 with TRBJ1-2, with 9 bases aligning to TRBD1. The junction had 5 bases not matched to a gene; V was cut back by 7 bases and J by 2 bases. CDR1 and CDR2 (germline): MNHEY, SVGAGI. The CDR3 totals 14 residues. CDR3 region: CASTRDRANYGYTF. The DNA for the CDR3 is TGTGCCAGCACCAGGGACAGGGCCAACTATGGCTACACCTTC.

The chain joins TRBV27 to TRBJ1-2, with D unresolved. Germline values: CDR1 MNHEY, CDR2 SMNVEV (reference sequence). V was cut by 4 bases and J by 8 bases, with 11 bases left in between. CDR3 size: 12 residues. This chain's CDR3 is CASSSTIGGYTF. In nucleotides, the CDR3 is TGTGCCAGCAGTTCGACAATCGGAGGCTACACCTTC.

This clone was recorded a few times. One end of the junction fails to match germline, which may point to a read error. V gene TRBV12-3 or TRBV12-4 combines with J gene TRBJ1-2; tentatively, D is TRBD1 (6 bases). The CDR3 covers 13 residues. The CDR3 sequence is CASSFSPQGIRGF. The CDR3 bases are TGTGCCAGCAGTTTTAGCCCCCAGGGCATCAGGGGTTTC.

This chain connects TRBV3-1 (or the pseudogene TRBV3-2) to TRBJ2-2; tentatively, D is TRBD2 (6 bases). The V gene lost 6 bases and the J gene lost 0 bases, with 8 bases spanning the gap. CDR3 length: 14 residues. The germline gives CDR1 LGHDT, CDR2 YNNKEL (reference sequence). In nucleotides, the CDR3 is TGTGCCAGCAGGCCTAGCGCGAACACCGGGGAGCTGTTTTTT. Encoded protein: CASRPSANTGELFF.

The chain combines TRBV19 with TRBJ1-5; TRBD1 matches 10 bases. The ends lost 9 bases at V and 8 bases at J; junction bases unmatched: 13. CDR1 and CDR2 from the germline V gene are LNHDA and SQIVND (reference sequence). CDR3 length: 15 residues. CDR3 in amino acids: CASIAAGQGSKPQHF. In DNA, the CDR3 is TGTGCCAGCATCGCGGCGGGACAGGGGTCAAAGCCCCAGCATTTT.

V is TRBV5-8 and J is TRBJ2-5; the D gene is possibly TRBD2 (6 bases). CDR1 SGHTS and CDR2 YDEGEE come from the germline V gene. The CDR3 is 15 residues long. Trimming removed 5 bases at V and 1 base at J, with 15 bases between. DNA for the CDR3: TGTGCCAGCAGGGCCGGAGCGGGCCCCCAAGAGACCCAGTACTTC. This translates into CASRAGAGPQETQYF.

Only a few counts were recorded for this clone. Here the CDR3 DNA reads TGTGCCAGTAGTTCTTTATTTTCCACTGAAGCTTTCTTT. Residues: CASSSLFSTEAFF. The V gene is TRBV19, the J gene TRBJ1-1, with D hard to call. The CDR3 is 13 residues long. The V end was cut by 5 bases, the J end by 4 bases, with 11 bases between. CDR1 LNHDA and CDR2 SQIVND come from the germline V gene (reference sequence). Full variable domain (missing parts from reference TRBV19 and TRBJ1-1): DGGITQSPKYLFRKEGQNVTLSCEQNLNHDAMYWYRQDPGQGLRLIYYSQIVNDFQKGDIAEGYSVSREKKESFPLTVTSAQKNPTAFYLCASSSLFSTEAFFGQGTRLTVV.

V and J are TRBV7-8 and TRBJ2-7, with D possibly matching TRBD2 (6 bases). Germline CDR1 reads SGHVS; CDR2 reads FQNEAQ. Trimming shortened V by 1 base and J by 2 bases, and 15 bases separated the two germline ends. CDR3 length: 16 amino acids. CDR3 in amino acids: CASSLEGLAPTYEQYF. CDR3 in DNA: TGTGCCAGCAGCTTAGAAGGTCTAGCGCCAACCTACGAGCAGTACTTC.

This chain connects TRBV2 to TRBJ2-2, with D hard to call. Between the trimmed V and J ends, which lost 8 bases and 4 bases, there was a span of 11 bases. Germline-derived CDR1 and CDR2 are SNHLY and FYNNEI. This CDR3 has 13 residues. CDR3 sequence (DNA): TGTGCCAGCGCCGAGGAATTCACCGGGGAGCTGTTTTTT. Amino acids: CASAEEFTGELFF.

The chain has TRBV24-1 and TRBJ2-3; no firm D call. This CDR3 is 14 amino acids long. CDR1 is KGHDR and CDR2 is SFDVKD in the germline V gene. V lost 5 bases, J lost 2 bases, and 10 bases lay in between. The CDR3 DNA reads TGTGCCACCAGTGGATACAGAGACACAGATACGCAGTATTTT. This gives the protein CATSGYRDTDTQYF.

The J gene is TRBJ2-7, the V gene TRBV27; TRBD1 agrees at 10 bases. The junction had 5 bases not matched to a gene; V was cut back by 4 bases and J by 2 bases. Germline V gives CDR1 MNHEY, CDR2 SMNVEV (reference sequence). The CDR3 sequence is 15 residues long. CDR3 DNA: TGTGCCAGCAGTTCCGCCGGGACAGGGGCCTACGAGCAGTACTTC. Amino acids: CASSSAGTGAYEQYF.

With respect to this clone: This sample includes further DNA sequences coding for the same CDR3. This sequence joins TRBV6-5 and TRBJ2-7, with TRBD1 matching 7 bases. V lost 5 bases to trimming and J lost 2 bases; unmatched junction nucleotides: 3. This CDR3 is built from 13 residues. Germline CDR1 reads MNHEY; CDR2 reads SVGAGI. In DNA, the CDR3 is TGTGCCAGCAGTAGGGACAGCGCCTACGAGCAGTACTTC. Translation gives CASSRDSAYEQYF.

The gene calls are TRBV7-2 and TRBJ1-5, with D unclear. Germline lookup yields CDR1 SGHTA and CDR2 FQGNSA. The CDR3 has 17 residues. Trimming left V 0 bases short and J 0 bases short, with 12 bases between. This CDR3 reads CASSLAGRQFSNQPQHF. The CDR3 coding sequence is TGTGCCAGCAGCTTAGCTGGAAGACAATTTAGCAATCAGCCCCAGCATTTT. Full variable domain (remainder filled in from reference TRBV7-2 and TRBJ1-5): GAGVSQSPSNKVTEKGKDVELRCDPISGHTALYWYRQSLGQGLEFLIYFQGNSAPDKSGLPSDRFSAERTGGSVSTLTIQRTQQEDSAVYLCASSLAGRQFSNQPQHFGDGTRLSIL.

The chain uses TRBV28 and TRBJ2-5; D is possibly TRBD2 (5 bases). Trimming left V 4 bases short and J 9 bases short, with 9 bases between. Germline V gene data show CDR1 as MDHEN and CDR2 as SYDVKM. The CDR3 covers 11 residues. In DNA form, the CDR3 reads TGTGCCAGCAGTTATAATAGCGCCCAGTACTTC. It specifies CASSYNSAQYF.

The CDR3 DNA follows: TGTGCCAGCAGCCAAGATTATTTCGGGGGGGCGAACACCGGGGAGCTGTTTTTT. Translation gives CASSQDYFGGANTGELFF. J is TRBJ2-2 and V is TRBV3-1 (or the pseudogene TRBV3-2), with 8 bases lining up with TRBD2. The J segment lost 0 bases and the V segment lost 0 bases, leaving 6 bases of the junction unmatched. Germline V gene lookup returns CDR1 LGHDT and CDR2 YNNKEL (reference sequence). The CDR3 has 18 residues.

The genes are TRBV5-1 and TRBJ2-7, with TRBD1 matching 9 bases. Looked up from germline, CDR1 is SGHRS and CDR2 is YFSETQ. The CDR3 contains 16 residues. V was pared by 1 base and J by 3 bases, with 8 bases of the junction left unmatched. The CDR3 DNA reads as TGCGCCAGCAGCTTGATTCCGGGACAGGGCGGCTACGAGCAGTACTTC. Translating it yields CASSLIPGQGGYEQYF. The full variable domain, in which reference TRBV5-1 and TRBJ2-7 provide the parts outside the CDR3, is KAGVTQTPRYLIKTRGQQVTLSCSPISGHRSVSWYQQTPGQGLQFLFEYFSETQRNKGNFPGRFSGRQFSNSRSEMNVSTLELGDSALYLCASSLIPGQGGYEQYFGPGTRLTVT.